The 23 T cell receptor beta chains below come from one sample, sequenced in a study of PD-L1 blockade in urothelial cancer. The assay was immunoSEQ multiplex PCR, and TCRdb's table has in-frame clones only and misses some. Found here are about 42,000 clones, more than 65% of them singletons; the top ten hold 2.5% to 3%. The sequences come from PBMCs, collected around atezolizumab (anti-PD-L1) treatment. The receptors here all came from a man aged 70-80 years with urothelial cancer.

This chain links TRBV19 with TRBJ1-1; TRBD1 matches at 7 bases. Germline V gives CDR1 LNHDA, CDR2 SQIVND (reference sequence). This CDR3 is built from 14 residues. V was pared by 2 bases and J by 6 bases, with 6 bases of the junction left unmatched. The CDR3 DNA reads TGTGCCAGTAGTATAACGACAGGGAGCCCTGAAGCTTTCTTT. Amino acids: CASSITTGSPEAFF.

In this sample, this clone turned up once. V is TRBV4-1 and J is TRBJ1-1; 8 bases match TRBD1. CDR3 length equals 17 residues. Germline CDR1 and CDR2: MGHRA and YSYEKL. V was pared by 3 bases and J by 1 base, with 10 bases of the junction left unmatched. The CDR3 region has the DNA TGCGCCAGCAGCCAGACGTCCAGGGGGCAACGGAACACTGAAGCTTTCTTT. Its protein product is CASSQTSRGQRNTEAFF.

The rearrangement joins TRBV6-4 to TRBJ1-5; 7 nucleotides align to TRBD1. V shed 2 bases, J shed 7 bases, and the junction held 8 bases outside the gene matches. The CDR3 totals 15 residues. The germline V gene has CDR1 MRHNA and CDR2 SNTAGT. Here the CDR3 DNA reads TGTGCCAGCAGTGACCGACAGGGTGGCTGGCAGCCCCAGCATTTT. Its protein is CASSDRQGGWQPQHF.

The chain recombines TRBV4-2 with TRBJ2-2, with D perhaps TRBD1 (6 bases). Between the trimmed V and J ends, which lost 3 bases and 6 bases, there was a span of 11 bases. The CDR3 runs to 14 residues. Germline assignment: CDR1 LGHNA and CDR2 YNFKEQ. CDR3 in amino acids: CASSQETGSGELFF. The CDR3 DNA sequence: TGTGCCAGCAGCCAGGAAACAGGGTCCGGGGAGCTGTTTTTT.

This clone was detected only a few times. V is TRBV10-3 and J is TRBJ1-2; D might be TRBD1 (6 bases). The germline gives CDR1 ENHRY, CDR2 SYGVKD. With 11 bases removed from V and 8 bases from J, the gap between germline ends came to 15 bases. The CDR3 length is 11 residues. The CDR3 loop reads CAARTDQGYTF. The DNA for the CDR3 is TGTGCCGCCCGGACAGATCAAGGCTACACCTTC.

The CDR3 here is CASNGAGLAGDNEQFF. CDR3 nucleotide sequence: TGTGCCAGTAACGGGGCCGGACTAGCGGGAGACAATGAGCAGTTCTTC. This chain connects TRBV19 to TRBJ2-1, with 13 bases that match TRBD2. CDR3 length equals 16 residues. V lost 7 bases to trimming and J lost 5 bases; unmatched junction nucleotides: 8. CDR1 and CDR2 (germline): LNHDA, SQIVND (reference sequence).

This clone is a singleton in its sample. This sequence joins TRBV7-8 and TRBJ2-7; the match to TRBD1 covers 7 bases. The germline V gene encodes CDR1 SGHVS and CDR2 FQNEAQ. Losses at the gene ends were 5 bases for V and 0 bases for J; bases not matched to a gene: 13. The CDR3 runs to 17 residues. CDR3 in DNA: TGTGCCAGCAGCAGTAATCGGGACAGATCTCCCTCCTACGAGCAGTACTTC. Translating gives CASSSNRDRSPSYEQYF.

The chain couples TRBV15 to TRBJ1-1, with no clear D. The germline CDR1 and CDR2 sequences are LNHNV and YYDKDF (reference sequence). Trimming took off 0 bases at V and 4 bases at J, with 9 bases between the two ends. This CDR3 has 14 amino acids. CDR3 in amino acids: CATSRDPGSTEAFF. The CDR3 DNA sequence: TGTGCCACCAGCAGAGATCCGGGGAGCACTGAAGCTTTCTTT.

This chain uses TRBV9 with TRBJ2-7; 11 bases match TRBD2. Germline V CDR1 and CDR2: SGDLS, YYNGEE. The V gene end was trimmed by 3 bases and the J gene end by 1 base; junction bases not matched to a gene: 3. The CDR3 sequence is 15 residues long. CDR3 amino acids: CASSAGTSGSYEQYF. CDR3 nucleotide sequence: TGTGCCAGCAGCGCGGGGACTAGCGGATCCTACGAGCAGTACTTC. Looking up the rest from reference TRBV9 and TRBJ2-7 gives the full variable domain: DSGVTQTPKHLITATGQRVTLRCSPRSGDLSVYWYQQSLDQGLQFLIQYYNGEERAKGNILERFSAQQFPDLHSELNLSSLELGDSALYFCASSAGTSGSYEQYFGPGTRLTVT.

V is TRBV7-3 and J is TRBJ2-5; TRBD1 is a possible D gene (6 bases). V lost 5 bases and J lost 5, with 21 bases in between. Germline CDR1 is SGHTA and CDR2 is FQGTGA. CDR3 size: 16 residues. The CDR3 sequence is CASSPLGAGMFETQYF. The CDR3 region has the DNA TGTGCCAGCAGCCCGTTGGGGGCAGGGATGTTTGAGACCCAGTACTTC.

The J gene is TRBJ1-2, the V gene TRBV29-1; D unresolved. CDR1 SQVTM and CDR2 ANQGSEA come from the germline V gene. The CDR3 covers 10 residues. V lost 4 bases and J lost 4, with 4 bases in between. CDR3 sequence reads: CSVGGYGYTF. CDR3 DNA: TGCAGCGTTGGAGGCTATGGCTACACCTTC.

This clone was counted between two and nine times. The V call is TRBV10-3, the J call TRBJ2-2, with 11 bases identical to TRBD2. Trimming cost V 3 bases and J 4 bases; bases outside gene matches: 7. The CDR3 runs to 17 residues. CDR1 and CDR2 from the germline V gene are ENHRY and SYGVKD. The CDR3 is CAISELAGEPGTGELFF. In DNA, the CDR3 is TGTGCCATCAGTGAACTAGCGGGAGAACCCGGCACCGGGGAGCTGTTTTTT.

A single count supports this clone. CDR3 bases: TGCGCCAGCAGTGGCAGGGCCGACACTGAAGCTTTCTTT. Translating gives CASSGRADTEAFF. The V and J genes are TRBV10-2 and TRBJ1-1, with D possibly being TRBD1 (5 bases). CDR1 WSHSY and CDR2 SAAADI come from the germline V gene. The CDR3 covers 13 residues. The V end was cut by 4 bases, the J end by 3 bases, with 9 bases between.

V and J are TRBV6-5 and TRBJ1-1, with 7 bases identical to TRBD1. Unmatched junction bases numbered 13, after V lost 4 bases and J lost 11 bases. Germline assignment: CDR1 MNHEY and CDR2 SVGAGI. CDR3 length equals 14 residues. The CDR3 protein is CASSFYPGGIGAFF. The CDR3 nucleotides are TGTGCCAGCAGTTTCTACCCAGGGGGTATAGGTGCTTTCTTT.

This clone has just one count. The chain joins TRBV7-8 to TRBJ2-3, with TRBD1 matching over 8 bases. The V segment lost 4 bases and the J segment 3 bases; nucleotides outside the gene matches: 6. Germline V gene data show CDR1 as SGHVS and CDR2 as FQNEAQ. CDR3 length equals 15 residues. The CDR3 nucleotides read TGTGCCAGCAGCTCTAGCAGGGGGCAGACAGATACGCAGTATTTT. Residues: CASSSSRGQTDTQYF.

The chain is built from TRBV7-2 and TRBJ1-2, with TRBD1 matching 7 bases. CDR3 length: 13 amino acids. Germline V gives CDR1 SGHTA, CDR2 FQGNSA. V lost 4 bases and J lost 4; bases outside the gene matches: 3. The CDR3 loop reads CASSSQGSYGYTF. In DNA form, the CDR3 reads TGTGCCAGCAGCTCACAGGGGTCCTATGGCTACACCTTC.

The V and J genes are TRBV2 and TRBJ1-2, with D possibly TRBD1 on 5 matching bases. V was cut by 6 bases and J by 1 base, with 15 bases left in between. The CDR3 consists of 15 residues. Germline values: CDR1 SNHLY, CDR2 FYNNEI. The CDR3 region is CASSARTRFNYGYTF. CDR3 sequence (DNA): TGTGCCAGCAGCGCAAGGACACGCTTTAACTATGGCTACACCTTC.

V is TRBV4-1 and J is TRBJ2-7; D is perhaps TRBD2 (5 bases). CDR1 is MGHRA, CDR2 YSYEKL, per germline. V was clipped by 0 bases and J by 7 bases, with 16 bases between them. CDR3 size: 15 residues. The CDR3 is CASSQEAVPPGEQYF. In nucleotides, the CDR3 is TGCGCCAGCAGCCAAGAGGCGGTCCCCCCGGGAGAGCAGTACTTC.

The J gene is TRBJ2-1, the V gene TRBV7-2; no firm D call. The CDR3 is 15 residues long. Germline CDR1 reads SGHTA; CDR2 reads FQGNSA. With 1 base removed from V and 4 bases from J, the gap between germline ends came to 11 bases. CDR3 protein: CASSLGSPVYNEQFF. As DNA, the CDR3 is TGTGCCAGCAGCTTAGGTTCCCCCGTGTACAATGAGCAGTTCTTC.

The chain uses TRBV7-2 and TRBJ2-7; D remains ambiguous. V dropped 5 bases and J dropped 0 bases, with 8 bases sitting between them. CDR1 and CDR2 (germline): SGHTA, FQGNSA. There are 13 residues in the CDR3. Here the CDR3 DNA reads TGTGCCAGCAGCATCCCGAGCTCCTACGAGCAGTACTTC. The encoded protein is CASSIPSSYEQYF.

The chain joins TRBV7-9 to TRBJ2-5, with D maybe TRBD1 (5 bases). Trimming stripped 6 bases from V and 3 bases from J, with 20 bases between. The CDR3 is 16 amino acids. Germline lookup yields CDR1 SEHNR and CDR2 FQNEAQ (reference sequence). The CDR3 protein is CASSHGHEGGEETQYF. In DNA form, the CDR3 reads TGTGCCAGCAGTCACGGACACGAAGGTGGCGAAGAGACCCAGTACTTC. Complete variable domain (other parts from reference TRBV7-9 and TRBJ2-5): DTGVSQNPRHKITKRGQNVTFRCDPISEHNRLYWYRQTLGQGPEFLTYFQNEAQLEKSRLLSDRFSAERPKGSFSTLEIQRTEQGDSAMYLCASSHGHEGGEETQYFGPGTRLLVL.

The chain is built from TRBV28 and TRBJ2-5, with 11 bases that match TRBD1. V shed 3 bases and J 5 bases; nucleotides not matched to a gene: 5. This CDR3 spans 15 amino acids. Germline values: CDR1 MDHEN, CDR2 SYDVKM. As DNA, the CDR3 is TGTGCCAGCAGTTTGGACAGGGGGCAATGGGAGACCCAGTACTTC. Encoded protein: CASSLDRGQWETQYF.

This clone was seen only once. The chain combines TRBV30 with TRBJ1-2; TRBD1 matches 7 bases. The CDR3 runs 12 residues. CDR1 GTSNPN and CDR2 SVGIG come from the germline V gene (reference sequence). The V and J ends lost 5 bases and 2 bases, in that order; junction bases with no gene match: 2. CDR3 coding DNA: TGTGCCTGGGGCAGGGGGAACTATGGCTACACCTTC. Translation: CAWGRGNYGYTF. The whole variable domain, remainder taken from reference TRBV30 and TRBJ1-2, is SQTIHQWPATLVQPVGSPLSLECTVEGTSNPNLYWYRQAAGRGLQLLFYSVGIGQISSEVPQNLSASRPQDRQFILSSKKLLLSDSGFYLCAWGRGNYGYTFGSGTRLTVV.